Given below is one TCR beta chain in context. Trimming stripped 3 bases from V and 4 bases from J, with 14 bases between. Germline lookup yields CDR1 SNHLY and CDR2 FYNNEI. The CDR3 runs 15 residues. The data stem from a study of shared clonotypes between healthy human individuals. Nashville, Tennessee was home to all donors, who were Caucasian adults. TCRdb's table, derived via immunoSEQ multiplex PCR, lists solely in-frame clones and lacks some. Among approximately 2.4 million clones listed, about 94% were seen once. The clonotype was recovered from a man younger than 30 in good health. The sequencing input was naive CD4+ T cells sorted from blood. Stated subset: CD45RA+ positively selected. This chain connects TRBV2 to TRBJ2-3; weak D call: TRBD2 (5 bases). CDR3 sequence (DNA): TGTGCCAGCAGTGACGAGGGAGCCCTGCCAGATACGCAGTATTTT. It codes for CASSDEGALPDTQYF.